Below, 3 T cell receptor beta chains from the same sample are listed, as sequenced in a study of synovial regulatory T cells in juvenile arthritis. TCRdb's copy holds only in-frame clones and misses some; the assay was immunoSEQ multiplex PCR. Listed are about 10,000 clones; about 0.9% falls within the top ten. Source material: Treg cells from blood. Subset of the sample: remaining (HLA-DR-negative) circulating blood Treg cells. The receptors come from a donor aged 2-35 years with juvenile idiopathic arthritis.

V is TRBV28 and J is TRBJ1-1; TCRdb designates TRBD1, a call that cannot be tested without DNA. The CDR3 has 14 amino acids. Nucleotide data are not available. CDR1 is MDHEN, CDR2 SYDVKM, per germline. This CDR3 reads CASSSPQGATEAFF.

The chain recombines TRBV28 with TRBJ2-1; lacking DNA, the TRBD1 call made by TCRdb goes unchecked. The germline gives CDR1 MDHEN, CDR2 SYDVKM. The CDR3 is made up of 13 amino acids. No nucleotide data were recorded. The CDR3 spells CASRGTGYNEQFF. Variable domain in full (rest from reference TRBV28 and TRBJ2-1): DVKVTQSSRYLVKRTGEKVFLECVQDMDHENMFWYRQDPGLGLRLIYFSYDVKMKEKGDIPEGYSVSREKKERFSLILESASTNQTSMYLCASRGTGYNEQFFGPGTRLTVL.

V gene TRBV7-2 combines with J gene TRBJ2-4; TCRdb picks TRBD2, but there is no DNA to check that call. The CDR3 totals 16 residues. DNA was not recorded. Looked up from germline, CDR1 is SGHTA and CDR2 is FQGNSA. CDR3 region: CASSQIGTFGKNIQYF.